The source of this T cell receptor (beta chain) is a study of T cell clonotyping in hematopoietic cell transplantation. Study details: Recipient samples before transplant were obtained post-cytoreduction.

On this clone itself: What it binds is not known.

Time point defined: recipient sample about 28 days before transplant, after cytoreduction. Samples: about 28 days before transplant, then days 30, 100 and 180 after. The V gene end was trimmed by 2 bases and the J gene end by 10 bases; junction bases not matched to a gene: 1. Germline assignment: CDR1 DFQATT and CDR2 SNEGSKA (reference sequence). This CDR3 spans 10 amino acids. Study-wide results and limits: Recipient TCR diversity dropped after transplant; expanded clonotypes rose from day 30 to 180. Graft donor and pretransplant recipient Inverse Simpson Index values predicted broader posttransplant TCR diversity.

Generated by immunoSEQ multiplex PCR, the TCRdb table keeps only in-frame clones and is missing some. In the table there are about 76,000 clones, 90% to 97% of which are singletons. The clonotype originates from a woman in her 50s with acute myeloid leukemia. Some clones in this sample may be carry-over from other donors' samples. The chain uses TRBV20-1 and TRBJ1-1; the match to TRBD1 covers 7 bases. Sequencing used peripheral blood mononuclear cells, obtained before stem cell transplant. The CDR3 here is CSARQGVAFF. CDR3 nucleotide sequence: TGCAGTGCTAGACAGGGGGTAGCTTTCTTT.